This T cell receptor (beta chain) is from a study of shared clonotypes between healthy human individuals (dated by TCRdb to about 2020). Broadly, across the study: The cohort comprised two women and a few men aged 18 to 49 years. For each donor, three plates each were used for CD4 naive and CD4 memory, two plates were used for CD8 naive, and one plate was used for CD8 memory. To estimate repertoire size and how much clonotype sharing occurs between individuals, the study deeply sequenced the blood TCR repertoires of several healthy adults. Libraries were prepared and TCR repertoires were sequenced by different laboratories using diverse techniques, in order to increase sequencing depth and limit assay-specific biases. Leukapheresis yielded between about 0.94 and 9 billion PBMCs per donor. What the authors observed across the whole study: About 5% of naive CD4, more than 3% of naive CD8, about 2.1% of memory CD4, and 0.4% of memory CD8 clonotypes were shared across several donors. Even with the large sequencing depth, rarefaction of the sorted-subset datasets indicated that sequencing was incomplete. Sampling was limited to blood, and TCR repertoires in tissue likely differ from TCR repertoires in blood. Because the study included a small number of donors, the genetic and exposure-history diversity represented was limited. Based on pairwise subsampling, the degree of clonotype sharing among donors was expected to be affected by sequencing depth. Larger estimated clonotype richness was generally found for naive subsets than for memory subsets. Compared with non-shared clonotypes, the clonotypes found in all four sorted-subset donors had higher generation probabilities.

Notes on this clone: Its antigen is unknown. No much larger clonotype is one base removed from it; base qualities were not supplied. The same CDR3 arises from other DNA sequences in this sample as well.

Using the deep immunoSEQ assay, TCR CDR3 regions were amplified from genomic DNA by multiplex PCR. Extracted genomic DNA from each cell subset was spread evenly across all wells of several immunoSEQ 96-well plates, with each plate serving as a replicate. Each replicate PCR for sorted subsets received about 200 ng genomic DNA, equal to 28,000 or so T cell genomes. Purified libraries were measured with a Qubit 3.0 fluorometer, size-checked on a Bioanalyzer 2100, and measured again with the KAPA Library Quantification kit. Each immunoSEQ 96-well plate was sequenced on its own single-read 150-cycle Illumina NextSeq 550 flow cell. The paper's processing steps were these. Because the immunoSEQ output included only junctional sequences and no quality scores, the filtering could not be the same as the filtering used for full-length reads. Sequences were annotated with PyIR, a Python wrapper for IgBLAST v1.9, and V/J genes and CDR3 were assigned using IMGT germline references. Reads were removed for weak V/J assignments (E-value above 1e-6), missing CDR3, stop codons, out-of-frame junctions, or ambiguous translated residues. V3J clonotypes were defined as sequences sharing an identical inferred V gene, J gene, and CDR3 amino acid sequence. Percentage overlap between repertoires was computed as shared unique clonotypes divided by the size of the smaller repertoire. Repertoire richness was assessed with RTK rarefaction, the Chao1 estimator, and Recon v2.1 estimates of unobserved clonotypes. OLGA was used to compute generation probabilities for all TCRbeta clonotypes that the gDNA method yielded from a handful of donors. TCRdb stores this immuneACCESS table with in-frame sequences only. Part of the clones is absent; in the studies checked, under half of the shortfall reflects unresolved V genes, and no reason is known for the rest. The DNA was the basis for D and trimming; V, J and clone size are from that table. This sample holds approximately 2.5 million clones; around 90% were observed only once. The ten top clones hold about 0.13% of the sample.

The donors were healthy, HIV-negative adults with no recently reported acute infections or vaccinations. All donors were Caucasian adults living in Nashville, Tennessee, USA. CD4+ T cells were enriched through magnetic negative selection, after which naive cells were positively selected on CD45RA and the remaining negative fraction served as the memory subset. After blood collection by leukapheresis, PBMCs were isolated using Ficoll-Histopaque density gradient centrifugation and then cryopreserved in the vapor phase of liquid nitrogen. Analytical flow cytometry was used to check the purity and quantity of each magnetically sorted T cell population. Genomic DNA was isolated from every sorted fraction and measured by UV absorbance on a Nanodrop 2000c. Measured from the cysteine to the phenylalanine, the CDR3 is 13 residues long. Only the CDR3 DNA is retained, 39 bases long and in frame from the first base. The germline V gene specifies MNHEY as CDR1 and SVGAGI as CDR2. V is pared back by 2 bases and J by 3 bases, with 6 bases lying between the germline termini.

Sequencing input: naive CD4+ T cells sorted from blood. This sample's cell subset or site label indicates: CD45RA+ positively selected. This TCR was sampled from a young man in good health. The rearrangement joined TRBV6-5 to TRBJ2-3; the D gene is possibly TRBD1, with 6 bases matching. In nucleotides, the sequence is TGTGCCAGCAGTTACAGGGGGACAGATACGCAGTATTTT. It specifies CASSYRGTDTQYF.